Shown below are 26 T cell receptor beta chains from a single sample sequenced in a study of blood T cell repertoires in COVID-19. Libraries were prepared by immunoSEQ multiplex PCR; TCRdb keeps only in-frame clonotypes and omits some of them. This sample has approximately 200,000 clones, with about 95% found just once. The sequencing input was peripheral blood. Every receptor here comes from a man younger than 45 with COVID-19, enrolled during active disease.

The V and J genes are TRBV18 and TRBJ2-3, with D uncertain. Germline V CDR1 and CDR2: KGHSH, LQKENI. CDR3 length: 14 amino acids. Trimming removed 1 base from V and 1 base from J, with 6 bases in between. The CDR3 bases are TGTGCCAGCTCACCACAGAGCCGCACAGATACGCAGTATTTT. As protein: CASSPQSRTDTQYF.

This clone was detected only once. This chain uses TRBV5-1 with TRBJ1-1, with a weak D call TRBD1 (6 bases). Germline assignment: CDR1 SGHRS and CDR2 YFSETQ. Trimming left V 0 bases short and J 4 bases short, with 16 bases between. The CDR3 is made up of 16 amino acids. CDR3 residues: CASSLEGTNWSTEAFF. CDR3 in DNA: TGCGCCAGCAGCTTGGAGGGGACAAACTGGAGCACTGAAGCTTTCTTT.

The CDR3 here is CASSLVVDTEAFF. The CDR3 DNA reads TGTGCCAGCAGCTTGGTAGTTGACACTGAAGCTTTCTTT. This chain joins TRBV5-5 and TRBJ1-1; D unclear. CDR1 and CDR2 (germline): SGHKS, YYEKEE (reference sequence). Trimming cost V 0 bases and J 3 bases, with 6 bases left between them. This CDR3 contains 13 residues.

This chain links TRBV6-2 or TRBV6-3 with TRBJ2-7, with 9 bases fitting TRBD2. Per germline, CDR1 MNHEY and CDR2 SVGEGT. V lost 5 bases to trimming and J lost 1 base; unmatched junction nucleotides: 6. The CDR3 contains 15 residues. The CDR3 is CASSSSGGLSYEQYF. CDR3 coding DNA: TGTGCCAGCAGTAGTAGCGGGGGACTTTCCTACGAGCAGTACTTC.

J is TRBJ2-1 and V is TRBV27; D may be TRBD2 (5 bases). This CDR3 contains 18 residues. The germline gives CDR1 MNHEY, CDR2 SMNVEV (reference sequence). The ends were cut back, 3 bases at V and 0 bases at J, with 18 bases in the middle. The CDR3 DNA reads TGTGCCAGCAGTTTGGAGGCAGGAGGCCGAAGCTCCTACAATGAGCAGTTCTTC. This encodes CASSLEAGGRSSYNEQFF.

The chain has TRBV12-5 and TRBJ1-2, with 7 bases aligning to TRBD1. V lost 1 base, J lost 9 bases, and 11 bases stayed unmatched. Germline loops: CDR1 LGHNT, CDR2 FRNRAP. The CDR3 is made up of 15 amino acids. The CDR3, as DNA: TGTGCTAGTGGTTTGGACCTTCGACAGGGTTGGAGCTACACCTTC. The encoded protein is CASGLDLRQGWSYTF.

The V call is TRBV4-1, the J call TRBJ2-7; TRBD1 aligns across 9 bases. This CDR3 has 15 amino acids. With V trimmed by 4 bases and J by 6 bases, 10 bases remained unmatched. Germline lookup yields CDR1 MGHRA and CDR2 YSYEKL. CDR3: CASSRYWDRESEQYF. The CDR3 DNA follows: TGCGCCAGCAGCCGTTACTGGGACAGGGAATCCGAGCAGTACTTC.

V gene TRBV18 combines with J gene TRBJ1-5; no definite D call. The CDR3 spans 15 residues. Germline assignment: CDR1 KGHSH and CDR2 LQKENI. Trimming stripped 6 bases from V and 6 bases from J, with 18 bases between. The CDR3 nucleotides are TGTGCCAGCTCTCCTCGGGAGGGAGAGGGTCAGCCCCAGCATTTT. Translation gives CASSPREGEGQPQHF.

The chain couples TRBV10-1 to TRBJ2-1; 10 nucleotides agree with TRBD1. V lost 6 bases to trimming and J lost 6 bases; unmatched junction nucleotides: 8. This CDR3 has 15 amino acids. Germline CDR1 is WNHNN and CDR2 is SYGVQD (reference sequence). The CDR3 sequence: CASSDRGQRVNEQFF. For the CDR3, the DNA is TGCGCCAGCAGCGACAGGGGGCAAAGGGTCAATGAGCAGTTCTTC.

The CDR3 here is CASSPGVGETQYF. The CDR3 bases are TGTGCCAGCAGTCCAGGGGTTGGGGAGACCCAGTACTTC. The chain has TRBV7-6 and TRBJ2-5, with D perhaps TRBD1 (6 bases). CDR3 length equals 13 residues. The V end lost 6 bases, the J end lost 5 bases, and 13 bases lay between the germline ends. CDR1 is SGHVS and CDR2 is FNYEAQ in the germline V gene.

This chain uses TRBV5-1 with TRBJ2-7, with D hard to call. CDR1 is SGHRS, CDR2 YFSETQ, per germline. Between the trimmed V and J ends, which lost 3 bases and 6 bases, there was a span of 10 bases. The CDR3 has 12 amino acids. CDR3 coding DNA: TGCGCCAGCAGCTCTAGTGGCCGCGAGCAGTACTTC. It yields the protein CASSSSGREQYF.

This clone was detected a few times. V gene TRBV6-5 combines with J gene TRBJ2-1, with 11 bases aligning to TRBD2. CDR1 is MNHEY and CDR2 is SVGAGI in the germline V gene. With 4 bases clipped from V and 4 bases from J, the junction kept 6 bases outside the gene matches. The CDR3 extends over 16 amino acids. CDR3 residues: CASSSTLAGAYNEQFF. DNA of the CDR3: TGTGCCAGCAGTTCAACACTAGCGGGGGCGTACAATGAGCAGTTCTTC.

The chain employs TRBV11-2 and TRBJ2-7, with a weak D call TRBD2 (7 bases). Deletions cut 4 bases from V and 5 bases from J, with 18 bases between. Germline V gene data show CDR1 as SGHAT and CDR2 as FQNNGV. The CDR3 has 15 amino acids. The CDR3 loop reads CASSSGQRGGDEQYF. Written as DNA, the CDR3 is TGTGCCAGCAGCTCAGGCCAGCGCGGGGGCGACGAGCAGTACTTC.

The chain is built from TRBV18 and TRBJ2-1; 12 bases align to TRBD2. CDR1 is KGHSH and CDR2 is LQKENI in the germline V gene. V lost 4 bases and J lost 5; bases outside the gene matches: 9. This CDR3 has 17 residues. For the CDR3, the DNA is TGTGCCAGCTCACAAATGATTACTAGCGGGGGGAACAATGAGCAGTTCTTC. Its protein product is CASSQMITSGGNNEQFF.

The DNA for the CDR3 is TGTGCCAGCAGTCTAGGGCGGGATCCCTACAATGAGCAGTTCTTC. Its translation is CASSLGRDPYNEQFF. This sequence joins TRBV6-5 and TRBJ2-1; D might be TRBD2 (6 bases). This CDR3 spans 15 amino acids. V was cut by 5 bases and J by 2 bases, with 13 bases left in between. Per germline, CDR1 MNHEY and CDR2 SVGAGI.

J is TRBJ1-5 and V is TRBV19; D may be TRBD1 (6 bases). Trimming cost V 3 bases and J 7 bases, with 19 bases left between them. Looked up from germline, CDR1 is LNHDA and CDR2 is SQIVND (reference sequence). This CDR3 has 16 residues. CDR3 nucleotide sequence: TGTGCCAGTAGTATTCTGCCGGGACAATCAAAACAGCCCCAGCATTTT. Translated, it gives CASSILPGQSKQPQHF.

This chain joins TRBV5-4 and TRBJ2-3; 7 nucleotides match TRBD2. CDR1 and CDR2 (germline): SGHNT, YYREEE (reference sequence). The CDR3 is made up of 15 amino acids. Germline trimming cut 3 bases from V and 2 bases from J; bases unmatched to any gene: 6. CDR3 bases: TGTGCCAGCAGCTCACCGGGACTAAACACAGATACGCAGTATTTT. This gives the protein CASSSPGLNTDTQYF.

The chain has TRBV5-1 and TRBJ1-5, with TRBD1 identical over 7 bases. This CDR3 spans 14 amino acids. Germline V gene data show CDR1 as SGHRS and CDR2 as YFSETQ. V shed 4 bases, J shed 3 bases, and the junction held 4 bases outside the gene matches. The CDR3 DNA sequence: TGCGCCAGCAGCACAGGGGAAACCAATCAGCCCCAGCATTTT. Amino acids: CASSTGETNQPQHF.

The chain couples TRBV11-2 to TRBJ1-2, with 8 bases aligning to TRBD1. The CDR3 extends over 12 amino acids. Germline assignment: CDR1 SGHAT and CDR2 FQNNGV. The V segment lost 5 bases and the J segment 5 bases; nucleotides outside the gene matches: 1. The CDR3 DNA reads TGTGCCAGCAGCAACAGGGGGTATGGCTACACCTTC. This gives the protein CASSNRGYGYTF.

This chain uses TRBV6-5 with TRBJ2-3, with 10 bases that match TRBD1. Germline V CDR1 and CDR2: MNHEY, SVGAGI. The ends lost 6 bases at V and 6 bases at J; junction bases unmatched: 6. The CDR3 runs 14 residues. CDR3 sequence reads: CASSQGQGLDTQYF. Here the CDR3 DNA reads TGTGCCAGCAGCCAGGGACAGGGGTTGGATACGCAGTATTTT.

The genes are TRBV5-4 and TRBJ2-1, with 14 bases identical to TRBD2. This CDR3 spans 15 amino acids. The V and J ends lost 4 bases and 7 bases, in that order; junction bases with no gene match: 4. Germline-derived CDR1 and CDR2 are SGHNT and YYREEE (reference sequence). CDR3 amino acids: CASSTTSGGGNEQFF. CDR3 nucleotide sequence: TGTGCCAGCAGCACGACTAGCGGGGGGGGAAATGAGCAGTTCTTC.

The gene calls are TRBV5-1 and TRBJ1-2; D is uncertain. The germline V and J ends were trimmed by 0 bases and 3 bases, with 6 bases remaining between them. The germline CDR1 and CDR2 sequences are SGHRS and YFSETQ. The CDR3 length is 13 residues. Here the CDR3 DNA reads TGCGCCAGCAGCTTGGGGGCAGACTATGGCTACACCTTC. This codes for CASSLGADYGYTF.

This sequence joins TRBV4-2 and TRBJ2-1; tentatively, D is TRBD2 (6 bases). This CDR3 is built from 15 residues. CDR1 is LGHNA, CDR2 YNFKEQ, per germline. Trimming cost V 4 bases and J 5 bases, with 15 bases left between them. This chain's CDR3 is CASSRSGRRDNEQFF. The CDR3 DNA reads as TGTGCCAGCAGCCGGAGCGGGCGCAGGGACAATGAGCAGTTCTTC.

This sequence joins TRBV12-2 and TRBJ1-4; the table's TRBD1 call for D was not verified on the DNA. TRBV12-2 is termed a pseudogene. This CDR3 comprises 14 residues. The chain's CDR3 is CASRFRETNEKLFF. DNA for the CDR3: TGTGCAAGTCGTTTCAGGGAAACTAATGAAAAACTGTTTTTT.

This chain joins TRBV5-4 and TRBJ2-3; 8 positions agree with TRBD1. Trimming took 3 bases from V and 5 from J; bases not matched to a gene: 5. This CDR3 comprises 14 residues. Germline V gene sequence: CDR1 SGHNT, CDR2 YYREEE (reference sequence). The CDR3 here is CASSSTDRGDTQYF. The CDR3 bases are TGTGCCAGCAGCTCGACCGACAGGGGAGATACGCAGTATTTT.

The chain joins TRBV28 to TRBJ1-6; D is uncertain. CDR1 is MDHEN and CDR2 is SYDVKM in the germline V gene. CDR3 length: 16 amino acids. V shed 2 bases and J shed 7 bases, with 15 bases lying between them. The DNA of the CDR3 is TGTGCCAGCAGTTTAGGTCTGGCCAGAGGGAATTCACCCCTCCACTTT. This codes for CASSLGLARGNSPLHF.